Listed below are T cell receptor beta chains from one sample, sequenced in a study of control samples from healthy donors and cancer patients. This table comes from immunoSEQ multiplex PCR, and its TCRdb copy is limited to in-frame clones, with some not included. The data hold some 160,000 clones, with approximately 90% observed a single time. The sequencing input was blood. These receptors were obtained from a woman aged 30 to 39 in good health. CDR3s include the opening cysteine and the closing phenylalanine or tryptophan. A D gene is named only where the DNA matches it firmly. Expanded clones get a size class; other rows say once, few or many, or leave the size out.

>15|TRBJ2-2|TRBV7-6|.|.
CASSLPPSVGGELFF
TGTGCCAGCAGCTTACCCCCGTCGGTAGGCGGGGAGCTGTTTTTT
>13|TRBJ2-2|TRBV11-3|TRBD1|.
CASSVTGNGELFF
TGTGCCAGCAGCGTGACAGGGAACGGGGAGCTGTTTTTT
>18|TRBJ2-3|TRBV10-3|TRBD2|few
CAISEPFRLAGGQDTQYF
TGTGCCATCAGCGAACCCTTCAGACTAGCGGGAGGGCAAGATACGCAGTATTTT
>15|TRBJ1-4|TRBV18|TRBD1|.
CASLGTVATNEKLFF
TGTGCCAGCCTAGGGACAGTCGCAACTAATGAAAAACTGTTTTTT
>14|TRBJ1-5|TRBV19|.|.
CASKARDINQPQHF
TGTGCCAGTAAGGCCAGGGATATCAATCAGCCCCAGCATTTT
>12|TRBJ2-7|TRBV12-3/TRBV12-4|.|.
CASSRTSYEQYF
TGTGCCAGCAGCCGTACTAGCTACGAGCAGTACTTC
>15|TRBJ2-1|TRBV29-1|.|.
CSVHNPGDLYNEQFF
TGCAGCGTGCACAACCCGGGGGACTTATACAATGAGCAGTTCTTC
>15|TRBJ2-7|TRBV28|TRBD1|.
CASSKAGTGSYEQYF
TGTGCCAGCAGCAAAGCCGGGACAGGTTCCTACGAGCAGTACTTC
>15|TRBJ2-5|TRBV19|.|.
CASRRGWAPEETQYF
TGTGCCAGTAGGAGAGGGTGGGCTCCTGAAGAGACCCAGTACTTC
>14|TRBJ1-2|TRBV24-1|.|.
CATSAADVGYGYTF
TGTGCCACCAGTGCGGCGGACGTCGGCTATGGCTACACCTTC
>12|TRBJ1-1|TRBV28|.|.
CASSVGFTEAFF
TGTGCCAGCAGTGTAGGGTTCACTGAAGCTTTCTTT
>14|TRBJ1-6|TRBV28|TRBD1|.
CASGQGANNSPLHF
TGTGCCAGCGGACAGGGGGCAAATAATTCACCCCTCCACTTT
>12|TRBJ2-3|TRBV11-2|.|.
CASLHRTDTQYF
TGTGCCAGCCTTCACAGAACAGATACGCAGTATTTT
>16|TRBJ1-1|TRBV7-9|.|once
CASSPMREGMNTEAFF
TGTGCCAGCAGCCCCATGAGAGAGGGGATGAACACTGAAGCTTTCTTT
>14|TRBJ2-7|TRBV5-4|.|.
CASSPAGEDSEQYF
TGTGCCAGCAGCCCGGCAGGGGAAGACTCCGAGCAGTACTTC
>15|TRBJ1-5|TRBV2|.|.
CASRNQGPSGQPQHF
TGTGCCAGCAGAAATCAGGGACCTAGCGGTCAGCCCCAGCATTTT
>16|TRBJ2-1|TRBV1|.|.
CTSSRPGLAGTEEQFF
TGCACCAGCAGCCGACCGGGACTAGCGGGTACTGAGGAGCAGTTCTTC
>12|TRBJ2-2|TRBV5-1|.|.
CASNTLTGELFF
TGCGCCAGCAACACTTTGACCGGGGAGCTGTTTTTT
>12|TRBJ2-5|TRBV2|.|.
CASSEIGETQYF
TGTGCCAGCAGTGAAATCGGGGAGACCCAGTACTTC
>13|TRBJ1-5|TRBV7-8|.|.
CASSEVGHQPQHF
TGTGCCAGCAGCGAGGTAGGGCATCAGCCCCAGCATTTT
>14|TRBJ1-1|TRBV28|.|.
CASSLSGGHTEAFF
TGTGCCAGCAGTTTATCCGGGGGGCACACTGAAGCTTTCTTT
>13|TRBJ1-2|TRBV19|.|.
CASSITRIYGYTF
TGTGCCAGTAGTATTACACGGATCTATGGCTACACCTTC
>16|TRBJ2-7|TRBV5-1|TRBD1|once
CASSLGGGQGGGEQYF
TGCGCCAGCAGCTTGGGAGGGGGACAGGGAGGAGGCGAGCAGTACTTC
>15|TRBJ2-2|TRBV15|TRBD2|.
CATSRVGGSAGELFF
TGTGCCACCAGCAGAGTTGGCGGGAGCGCCGGGGAGCTGTTTTTT
>16|TRBJ2-2|TRBV7-2|.|once
CASSLRRSGFTGELFF
TGTGCCAGCAGCTTACGGCGTTCGGGGTTCACCGGGGAGCTGTTTTTT
>15|TRBJ1-3|TRBV6-5|.|.
CASSSGSGSGNTIYF
TGTGCCAGCAGCTCTGGGTCTGGCTCTGGAAACACCATATATTTT
>12|TRBJ2-2|TRBV11-2|.|.
CASNGVTGELFF
TGTGCCAGCAACGGGGTGACCGGGGAGCTGTTTTTT
>14|TRBJ2-7|TRBV4-1|.|.
CASSQSSWDYEQYF
TGCGCCAGCAGCCAGAGTTCCTGGGACTACGAGCAGTACTTC